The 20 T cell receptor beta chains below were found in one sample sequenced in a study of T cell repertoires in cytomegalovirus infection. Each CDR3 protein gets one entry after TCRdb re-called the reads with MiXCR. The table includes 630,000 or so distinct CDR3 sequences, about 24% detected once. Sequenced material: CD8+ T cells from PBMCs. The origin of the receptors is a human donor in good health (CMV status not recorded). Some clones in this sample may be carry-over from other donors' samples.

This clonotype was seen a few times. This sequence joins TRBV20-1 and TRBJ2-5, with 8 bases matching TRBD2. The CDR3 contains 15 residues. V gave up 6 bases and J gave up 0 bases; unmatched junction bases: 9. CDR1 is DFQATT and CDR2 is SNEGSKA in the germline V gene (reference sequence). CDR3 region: CSAKRAGAYQETQYF. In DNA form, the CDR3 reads TGCAGTGCAAAACGAGCGGGGGCCTACCAAGAGACCCAGTACTTC.

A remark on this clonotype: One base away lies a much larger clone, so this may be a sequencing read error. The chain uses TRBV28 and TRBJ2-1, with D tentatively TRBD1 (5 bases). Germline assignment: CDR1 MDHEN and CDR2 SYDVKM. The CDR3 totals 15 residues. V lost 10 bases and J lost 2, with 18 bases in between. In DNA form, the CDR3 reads TGTGCCAACAGCCCCGGCGCAGGGACCTACAATGAGCAGTTCTTC. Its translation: CANSPGAGTYNEQFF.

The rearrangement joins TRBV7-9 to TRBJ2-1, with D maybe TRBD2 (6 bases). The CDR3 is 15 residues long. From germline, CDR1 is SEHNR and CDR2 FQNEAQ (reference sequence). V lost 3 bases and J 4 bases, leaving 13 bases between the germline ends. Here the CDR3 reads CASSFPGVAYNEQFF. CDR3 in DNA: TGTGCCAGCAGCTTTCCGGGGGTAGCTTACAATGAGCAGTTCTTC. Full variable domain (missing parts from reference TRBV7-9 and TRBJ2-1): DTGVSQNPRHKITKRGQNVTFRCDPISEHNRLYWYRQTLGQGPEFLTYFQNEAQLEKSRLLSDRFSAERPKGSFSTLEIQRTEQGDSAMYLCASSFPGVAYNEQFFGPGTRLTVL.

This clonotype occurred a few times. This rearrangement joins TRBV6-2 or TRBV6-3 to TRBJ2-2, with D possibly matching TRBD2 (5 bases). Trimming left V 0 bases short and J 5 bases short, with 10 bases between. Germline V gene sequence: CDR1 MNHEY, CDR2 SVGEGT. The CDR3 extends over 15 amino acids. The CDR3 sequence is CASSYSGTSTGELFF. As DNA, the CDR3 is TGTGCCAGCAGTTACTCGGGTACTAGTACCGGGGAGCTGTTTTTT.

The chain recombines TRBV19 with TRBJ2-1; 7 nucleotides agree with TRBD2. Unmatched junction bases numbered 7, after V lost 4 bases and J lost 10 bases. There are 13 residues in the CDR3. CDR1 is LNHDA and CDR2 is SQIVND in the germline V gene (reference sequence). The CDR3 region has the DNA TGTGCCAGTAGTACGGGGGGACCCATCGAGCAGTTCTTC. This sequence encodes CASSTGGPIEQFF. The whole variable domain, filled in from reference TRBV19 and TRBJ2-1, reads DGGITQSPKYLFRKEGQNVTLSCEQNLNHDAMYWYRQDPGQGLRLIYYSQIVNDFQKGDIAEGYSVSREKKESFPLTVTSAQKNPTAFYLCASSTGGPIEQFFGPGTRLTVL.

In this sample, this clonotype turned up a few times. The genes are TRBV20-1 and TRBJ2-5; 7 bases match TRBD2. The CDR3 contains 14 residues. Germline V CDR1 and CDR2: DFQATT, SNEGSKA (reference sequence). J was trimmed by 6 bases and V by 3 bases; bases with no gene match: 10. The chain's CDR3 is CSARTRTSWKTQYF. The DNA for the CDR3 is TGCAGTGCTAGGACTCGGACTAGTTGGAAGACCCAGTACTTC.

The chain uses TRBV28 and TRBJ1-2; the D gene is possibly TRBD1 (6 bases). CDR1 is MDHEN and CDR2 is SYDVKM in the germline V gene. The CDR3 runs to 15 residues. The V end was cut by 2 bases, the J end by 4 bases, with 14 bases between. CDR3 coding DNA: TGTGCCAGCAGTTTACCCTTCGGGGGGCCCTATGGCTACACCTTC. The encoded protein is CASSLPFGGPYGYTF.

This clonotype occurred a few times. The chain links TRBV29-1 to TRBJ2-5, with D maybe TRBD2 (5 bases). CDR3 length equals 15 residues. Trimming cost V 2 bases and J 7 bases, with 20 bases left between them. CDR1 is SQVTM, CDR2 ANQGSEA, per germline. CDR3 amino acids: CSVESGLSDGWTQYF. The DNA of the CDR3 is TGCAGCGTTGAATCCGGACTGTCGGATGGCTGGACCCAGTACTTC.

The CDR3 sequence: CSEGSYFYGYTF. CDR3 DNA: TGCAGCGAGGGGTCCTATTTCTATGGCTACACCTTC. The chain combines TRBV29-1 with TRBJ1-2; tentatively, D is TRBD1 (5 bases). V shed 7 bases and J shed 4 bases, with 13 bases lying between them. CDR3 size: 12 residues. Looked up from germline, CDR1 is SQVTM and CDR2 is ANQGSEA.

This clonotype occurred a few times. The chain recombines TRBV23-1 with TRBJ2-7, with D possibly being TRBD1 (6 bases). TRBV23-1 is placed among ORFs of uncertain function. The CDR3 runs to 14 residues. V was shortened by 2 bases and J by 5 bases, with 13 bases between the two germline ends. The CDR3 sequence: CASSQLLQGNEQYV. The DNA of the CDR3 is TGCGCCAGCAGTCAACTCTTACAGGGAAACGAGCAGTACGTC.

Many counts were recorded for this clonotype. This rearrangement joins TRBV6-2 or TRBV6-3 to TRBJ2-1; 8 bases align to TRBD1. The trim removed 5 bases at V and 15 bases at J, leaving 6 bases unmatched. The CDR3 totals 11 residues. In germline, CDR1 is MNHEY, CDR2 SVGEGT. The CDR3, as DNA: TGTGCCAGCAGTAGGCGGACAGGGTTGTTCTTC. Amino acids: CASSRRTGLFF.

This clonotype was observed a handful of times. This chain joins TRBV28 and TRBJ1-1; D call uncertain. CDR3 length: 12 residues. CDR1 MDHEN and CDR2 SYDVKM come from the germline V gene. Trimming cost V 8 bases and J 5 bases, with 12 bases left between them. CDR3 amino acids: CASDELGTEAFF. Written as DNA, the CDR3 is TGTGCCAGCGATGAATTAGGGACTGAAGCTTTCTTT.

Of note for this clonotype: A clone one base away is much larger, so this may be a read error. The chain's CDR3 is CVSRGPWEQFF. In nucleotides, the CDR3 is TGTGTCAGCAGGGGGCCCTGGGAGCAGTTCTTC. V is TRBV7-2 and J is TRBJ2-1; 8 bases are shared with TRBD1. There are 11 residues in the CDR3. CDR1 SGHTA and CDR2 FQGNSA come from the germline V gene.

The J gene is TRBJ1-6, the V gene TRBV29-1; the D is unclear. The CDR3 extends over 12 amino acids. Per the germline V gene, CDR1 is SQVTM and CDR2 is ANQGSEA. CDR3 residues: CSVSEGSSPLHF. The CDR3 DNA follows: TGCAGTGTAAGCGAAGGGTCCTCACCCCTCCACTTT.

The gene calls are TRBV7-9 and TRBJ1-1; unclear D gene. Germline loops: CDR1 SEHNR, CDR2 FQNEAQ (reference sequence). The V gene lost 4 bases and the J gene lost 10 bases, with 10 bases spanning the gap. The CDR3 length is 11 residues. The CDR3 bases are TGTGCCAGCAGCTGGGAGGGAGGAGCTTTCTTT. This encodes CASSWEGGAFF.

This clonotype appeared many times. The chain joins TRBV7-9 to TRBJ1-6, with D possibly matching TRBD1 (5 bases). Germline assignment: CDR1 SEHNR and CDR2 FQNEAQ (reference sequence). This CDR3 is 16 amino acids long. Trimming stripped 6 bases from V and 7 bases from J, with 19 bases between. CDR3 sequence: CASSPLSPRGNSPLHF. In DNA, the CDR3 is TGTGCCAGCAGTCCCTTGTCGCCACGGGGCAATTCACCCCTCCACTTT. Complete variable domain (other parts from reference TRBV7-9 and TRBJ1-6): DTGVSQNPRHKITKRGQNVTFRCDPISEHNRLYWYRQTLGQGPEFLTYFQNEAQLEKSRLLSDRFSAERPKGSFSTLEIQRTEQGDSAMYLCASSPLSPRGNSPLHFGNGTRLTVT.

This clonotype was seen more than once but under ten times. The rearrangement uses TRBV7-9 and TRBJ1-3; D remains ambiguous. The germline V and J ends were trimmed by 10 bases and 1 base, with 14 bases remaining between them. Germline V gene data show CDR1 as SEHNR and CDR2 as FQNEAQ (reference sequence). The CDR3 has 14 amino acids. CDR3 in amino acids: CAIPNVVSGNTIYF. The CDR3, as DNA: TGTGCCATCCCCAACGTGGTTTCTGGAAACACCATATATTTT.

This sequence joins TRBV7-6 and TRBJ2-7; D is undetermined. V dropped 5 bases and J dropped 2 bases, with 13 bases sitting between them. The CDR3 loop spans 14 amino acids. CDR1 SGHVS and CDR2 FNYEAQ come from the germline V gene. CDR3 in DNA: TGTGCCAGCAGCCCGCGGAGTATGCCCTACGAGCAGTACTTC. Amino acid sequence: CASSPRSMPYEQYF.

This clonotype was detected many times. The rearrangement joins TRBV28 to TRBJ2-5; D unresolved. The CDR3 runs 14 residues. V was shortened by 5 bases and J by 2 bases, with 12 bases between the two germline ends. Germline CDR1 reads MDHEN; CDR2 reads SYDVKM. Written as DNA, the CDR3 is TGTGCCAGCAGTCCCGGACGGCGGCAAGAGACCCAGTACTTC. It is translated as CASSPGRRQETQYF.

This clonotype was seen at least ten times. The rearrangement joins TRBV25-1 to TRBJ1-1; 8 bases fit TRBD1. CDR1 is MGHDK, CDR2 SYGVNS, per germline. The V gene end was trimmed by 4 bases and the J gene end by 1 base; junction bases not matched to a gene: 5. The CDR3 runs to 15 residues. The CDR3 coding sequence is TGTGCCAGCAGTGCGACAGGGGATGCGAACACTGAAGCTTTCTTT. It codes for CASSATGDANTEAFF.